The next 9 T cell receptor beta chains were all read from a single sample in a study of spatial heterogeneity in lung cancer. Regarding time point: sample taken at primary tumor resection. TCRdb fed the 5' RACE reads into MiXCR, producing one record per CDR3 protein. The table includes thousands of distinct CDR3 sequences, 15% detected once. The source was normal lung tissue next to the tumor, collected at surgery. These receptors came from a male donor with early-stage non-small cell lung cancer.

By frequency in the sample, this clonotype is medium-sized (0.01 to 0.1%). V gene TRBV29-1 combines with J gene TRBJ1-1; D unresolved. With 4 bases removed from V and 0 bases from J, the gap between germline ends came to 6 bases. Germline V CDR1 and CDR2: SQVTM, ANQGSEA. This CDR3 has 12 residues. The CDR3 protein is CSVGQMNTEAFF. As DNA, the CDR3 is TGCAGCGTTGGACAAATGAACACTGAAGCTTTCTTT.

This clonotype is medium-sized by share. The chain links TRBV7-2 to TRBJ2-7, with D maybe TRBD2 (5 bases). The V gene lost 4 bases and the J gene lost 2 bases, with 12 bases spanning the gap. Germline V CDR1 and CDR2: SGHTA, FQGNSA. The CDR3 consists of 14 residues. CDR3 protein: CASSSEGAAYEQYF. In DNA, the CDR3 is TGTGCCAGCAGCTCTGAGGGAGCGGCCTACGAGCAGTACTTC.

The chain carries TRBV7-2 and TRBJ1-1, with 7 nucleotides matching TRBD1. CDR3 length equals 14 residues. V dropped 1 base and J dropped 4; count of bases not matched to a gene: 3. Per germline, CDR1 SGHTA and CDR2 FQGNSA. The CDR3 sequence: CTSSLDNRGTEAFF. The CDR3 DNA reads as TGTACCAGCAGCTTAGATAACAGGGGCACTGAAGCTTTCTTT.

By sample share, this clonotype is large. The chain employs TRBV6-2 or TRBV6-3 and TRBJ2-5; D ambiguous. Germline V lookup: CDR1 MNHEY, CDR2 SVGEGT. Trimming pared 2 bases from V and 5 bases from J, leaving 3 bases between. This CDR3 spans 11 amino acids. The CDR3 bases are TGTGCCAGCAGTTACGGCGAGACCCAGTACTTC. Translated: CASSYGETQYF.

This clonotype was observed a handful of times. V and J are TRBV18 and TRBJ2-7; 7 bases map to TRBD1. From germline, CDR1 is KGHSH and CDR2 LQKENI. V was pared by 3 bases and J by 6 bases, with 5 bases of the junction left unmatched. CDR3 length: 13 amino acids. CDR3 in DNA: TGTGCCAGCTCACCCGCAGGGGGTATCGAGCAGTACTTC. This codes for CASSPAGGIEQYF.

The chain employs TRBV29-1 and TRBJ2-7; 7 nucleotides line up with TRBD2. The germline V gene has CDR1 SQVTM and CDR2 ANQGSEA. J lost 1 base, V lost 7 bases, and 7 bases had no gene match. The CDR3 contains 13 residues. CDR3 in amino acids: CSGGKGGSYEQYF. CDR3 coding DNA: TGCAGCGGAGGAAAGGGAGGGTCCTACGAGCAGTACTTC.

This clonotype was detected a few times. The chain employs TRBV6-5 and TRBJ1-5; tentative D call: TRBD1 (6 bases). Germline CDR1 MNHEY, CDR2 SVGAGI. The CDR3 is made up of 17 amino acids. Trimming cost V 7 bases and J 0 bases, with 19 bases left between them. The chain's CDR3 is CASTPEGQPSSNQPQHF. CDR3 DNA: TGTGCCAGCACCCCCGAAGGACAGCCAAGTAGCAATCAGCCCCAGCATTTT.

Sample share makes this clonotype medium-sized. The rearrangement joins TRBV7-9 to TRBJ2-7, with TRBD1 matching 11 bases. Trimming at V came to 5 bases and at J to 7 bases, leaving 7 bases not matched to a gene. CDR3 length: 14 amino acids. Germline V gene data show CDR1 as SEHNR and CDR2 as FQNEAQ (reference sequence). In DNA form, the CDR3 reads TGTGCCAGCAGCCCCGGGACAGGGGGTGGGGAGCAGTACTTC. Its translation is CASSPGTGGGEQYF.

This clonotype is categorized as large. The J gene is TRBJ1-6, the V gene TRBV7-9, with a weak D call TRBD1 (5 bases). Germline V lookup: CDR1 SEHNR, CDR2 FQNEAQ (reference sequence). This CDR3 is built from 13 residues. V was shortened by 4 bases and J by 7 bases, with 8 bases between the two germline ends. CDR3 in DNA: TGTGCCAGCAGCTGGGGGGGAAATTCACCCCTCCACTTT. This translates into CASSWGGNSPLHF. Drawing the rest from reference TRBV7-9 and TRBJ1-6, the complete variable domain is DTGVSQNPRHKITKRGQNVTFRCDPISEHNRLYWYRQTLGQGPEFLTYFQNEAQLEKSRLLSDRFSAERPKGSFSTLEIQRTEQGDSAMYLCASSWGGNSPLHFGNGTRLTVT.